This entry is about one T cell receptor beta chain. Its specificity is unknown. A much larger clone differs from this one at a single base, so this may be a read error. The conserved phenylalanine or tryptophan normally closing the CDR3 is absent here, so this likely arose from a read error. The sorting of naive CD8 T cells used the CD8+CD4-CCR7+CD45RA+ phenotype. The J segment lost 1 base and the V segment lost 3 bases, leaving 6 bases of the junction unmatched. The CDR3 has 15 residues. CDR1 is SQVTM, CDR2 ANQGSEA, per germline. The data were taken from a study of molecular identifiers for immune sequencing clone quantification. Study-level results: More than 850,000 naive cells reportedly did not prevent detection of spiked Jurkat TCR RNA from one cell. Clones carrying above 20 RNA copies accounted for over 97% of effector molecules, under 1% in naive cells.

Previously reported methods and listed TCR primers produced the bulk TCR libraries. TCRdb fed the PCR reads into MiXCR, producing one record per CDR3 protein. The sample holds about 100,000 distinct CDR3 sequences; 35% to 40% are singletons and the top ten take approximately 4%. Input material: naive CD8+ T cells from blood, with Jurkat cell RNA spiked in. Specified subset: FACS-sorted CD8+CD4-CCR7+CD45RA+ naive T cells. The chain carries TRBV29-1 and TRBJ2-1; TRBD2 agrees at 7 bases. This clonotype originated in a human donor in good health. Some libraries in this study had Jurkat cell RNA spiked in. CDR3 coding DNA: TGCAGCGTTGAGGAACTAGCGTCTTCCTACAATGAGCAGTTCATC. Translation: CSVEELASSYNEQFI.